The clone carrying this T cell receptor beta chain was detected many times. The antigen is not known. These data belong to a study of regulatory T cells in long-lasting Graves disease. For TCR beta, libraries came from iRepertoire HTBI primers and Arm-PCR of CDR3 regions. Original data processing: The samples yielded roughly 60 TRBV and more than twelve TRBJ segments. TCRdb itself ran the multiplex PCR reads through MiXCR, one entry per CDR3 protein. What appears here as the V and J calls and clone size reflects TCRdb's work, not the paper's. The data show around 430,000 distinct CDR3 sequences, 20% to 25% seen once. The length of the CDR3 is 16 residues. The germline V and J ends were trimmed by 3 bases and 0 bases, with 15 bases remaining between them. CDR1 SGHTA and CDR2 FQGNSA come from the germline V gene. Time point noted: persistent/refractory GD, antithyroid drugs over 5 years with positive TRAb. RNA isolated from PBMCs was used to make the TCR library.

Notes on the study in general: Results may be inaccurate due to the small sample size. Persistent Graves' patients possessed reduced TCR diversity relative to recently diagnosed ones.

The sequences come from peripheral blood mononuclear cells (PBMCs), collected when the disease was refractory, from a patient treated with antithyroid drugs. This chain links TRBV7-2 with TRBJ2-7; D perhaps matches TRBD2 (6 bases). The sequence came from a female donor with Graves disease. CDR3: CASSFLGGTSSYEQYF. CDR3 DNA sequence: TGTGCCAGCAGCTTCCTCGGCGGGACCTCCTCCTACGAGCAGTACTTC.